Each of the 5 T cell receptor beta chains below was sequenced from the same sample in a study of Graves' ophthalmopathy and Graves' hyperthyroidism listed by TCRdb under 2018. Sequencing was performed on an Illumina HiSeq 2000. TCR beta CDR3 regions were amplified from RNA transcripts for repertoire sequencing. The first round of RT-PCR was done with HTBI primers and the Qiagen OneStep RT-PCR kit, and was followed by a second round of multiplex PCR, then size selection and purification. TCRdb reprocessing: public reads trimmed at Q25 with fastp, clones called with MiXCR, in-frame beta chains kept. Every entry covers one CDR3 protein and lists the most common genes and DNA from its rows. Recorded for this sample are more than 550,000 distinct CDR3 sequences; about 41% of them occurred a single time. Over 2.5% of the sample comes from the top ten. The specimen was peripheral blood. The receptors here all came from an adult man with Graves' ophthalmopathy.

The sample holds one count of this clonotype. The chain is built from TRBV2 and TRBJ1-6; D is ambiguous. The CDR3 extends over 15 amino acids. V lost 6 bases and J lost 7, with 16 bases in between. Germline CDR1 and CDR2: SNHLY and FYNNEI. The CDR3 reads CASRVYSGSNSPLHF. The CDR3 DNA reads as TGTGCCAGCAGGGTGTACAGTGGGAGCAATTCACCCCTCCACTTT.

The CDR3, as DNA: TGCGCCAGCAGCCATATGGGACGGGACAATCAGCCCCAGCATTTT. It codes for CASSHMGRDNQPQHF. The chain joins TRBV4-1 to TRBJ1-5; D might be TRBD1 (5 bases). The CDR3 length is 15 residues. The V gene's germline CDR1 is MGHRA and CDR2 YSYEKL. Deletions cut 3 bases from V and 3 bases from J, with 12 bases between.

The genes are TRBV15 and TRBJ2-5, with D unresolved. Germline V gene lookup returns CDR1 LNHNV and CDR2 YYDKDF (reference sequence). The CDR3 contains 10 residues. V was trimmed by 2 bases and J by 11 bases, leaving 6 bases between them. The CDR3 DNA is TGTGCCACCAGCAGACGTTCTCAGTACTTC. This encodes CATSRRSQYF.

V is TRBV7-4 and J is TRBJ1-2; the D is unclear. The CDR3 totals 14 residues. CDR1 is SGHVT, CDR2 SQSDAQ, per germline. The V end was cut by 2 bases, the J end by 6 bases, with 13 bases between. CDR3 coding DNA: TGTGCCAGCAGCTTATTAGCGCGGCAAAATGGCTACACCTTC. Its translation is CASSLLARQNGYTF.

There are many counts of this clonotype. The gene calls are TRBV20-1 and TRBJ1-5; D unresolved. Between the trimmed V and J ends, which lost 3 bases and 0 bases, there was a span of 9 bases. Germline CDR1 DFQATT, CDR2 SNEGSKA (reference sequence). The CDR3 spans 14 residues. CDR3 in amino acids: CSASGINSNQPQHF. The CDR3 DNA sequence: TGCAGTGCTAGTGGCATTAATAGCAATCAGCCCCAGCATTTT.